The next 18 T cell receptor beta chains were all read from a single sample in a study of T-cell reconstitution after alpha-beta-depleted transplantation in children (dated by TCRdb to the mid-2010s). Libraries came from PCR. Sequencing took place on an Illumina HiSeq 2500. Molecular barcoding was employed in the preparation of TCR libraries, with unique molecular identifiers being used to normalize TCRbeta repertoire quantification. The public reads were quality trimmed at Q25 with fastp and then assembled into clones with MiXCR by TCRdb, keeping productive beta chains. CDR3 protein duplicates are merged, each entry listing the most common genes and DNA. The sample data list about 150,000 distinct CDR3 sequences, and around 10% of these were observed just once. 13% of the sample is in the top ten clones. According to the study, the label for this sample's treatment or condition signals: allogeneic hematopoietic cell transplantation with graft depleted of TCRalphabeta T cells and CD19 B cells.

The starting material was PBMCs, obtained before TCRalphabeta/CD19-depleted stem cell transplant. These receptors all come from a boy aged 2-15 years with acute myeloid leukemia, due to receive a stem cell transplant.

With regard to this clonotype: Given a much more abundant clone one base away, this may be a read error. The chain has TRBV12-3 or TRBV12-4 and TRBJ1-1; D possibly corresponds to TRBD1 (6 bases). The CDR3 length is 12 residues. With 7 bases removed from V and 4 bases from J, the gap between germline ends came to 10 bases. This chain's CDR3 is CASNLGGTEAFF. The CDR3 DNA sequence: TGTGCCAGCAATCTAGGGGGCACTGAAGCTTTCTTT.

This clonotype was detected many times. The rearrangement links TRBV4-2 to TRBJ2-7, with TRBD2 as a possible D gene (6 bases). The CDR3 runs to 17 residues. V shed 3 bases and J shed 2 bases, with 20 bases lying between them. Germline V gene sequence: CDR1 LGHNA, CDR2 YNFKEQ. The CDR3 DNA reads TGTGCCAGCAGCCACAGGCAAACTAGCCCGAGTGCCTACGAGCAGTACTTC. This translates into CASSHRQTSPSAYEQYF.

The chain carries TRBV10-2 and TRBJ1-2, with 8 bases lining up with TRBD1. The germline CDR1 and CDR2 sequences are WSHSY and SAAADI. The junction had 12 bases not matched to a gene; V was cut back by 4 bases and J by 2 bases. The CDR3 totals 17 residues. In DNA form, the CDR3 reads TGCGCCAGCAGTGGCCGAAGACAGGGGCGGGAAAACTATGGCTACACCTTC. Translated: CASSGRRQGRENYGYTF.

This clonotype showed up many times. The genes are TRBV29-1 and TRBJ2-1, with a possible D match to TRBD1 (6 bases). Germline CDR1 SQVTM, CDR2 ANQGSEA. V lost 0 bases and J lost 4, with 13 bases in between. The CDR3 loop spans 15 amino acids. CDR3 protein: CSVEERGQVYNEQFF. For the CDR3, the DNA is TGCAGCGTTGAAGAACGGGGACAAGTTTACAATGAGCAGTTCTTC.

This clonotype has a count of ten or more. This rearrangement joins TRBV20-1 to TRBJ2-1; the D gene is possibly TRBD2 (7 bases). The V gene's germline CDR1 is DFQATT and CDR2 SNEGSKA (reference sequence). The CDR3 is 13 amino acids. Between the trimmed V and J ends, which lost 4 bases and 6 bases, there was a span of 13 bases. The CDR3 coding sequence is TGCAGTGCTAAGAACGGGGGGCGCAATGAGCAGTTCTTC. This codes for CSAKNGGRNEQFF.

This clonotype has at least ten counts. The J gene is TRBJ2-4, the V gene TRBV12-3 or TRBV12-4; D possibly corresponds to TRBD2 (5 bases). V lost 2 bases and J lost 4, with 9 bases in between. The CDR3 consists of 14 residues. In nucleotides, the CDR3 is TGTGCCAGCAGTTTACCGAGGGAGAAAAACATTCAGTACTTC. It yields the protein CASSLPREKNIQYF.

This clonotype was observed at least ten times. The V call is TRBV15, the J call TRBJ2-7; D ambiguous. This CDR3 has 13 amino acids. CDR1 LNHNV and CDR2 YYDKDF come from the germline V gene (reference sequence). V lost 8 bases, J lost 2 bases, and 13 bases lay in between. The CDR3 loop is CATAARLPYEQYF. CDR3 sequence (DNA): TGTGCCACCGCTGCTCGTCTCCCCTACGAGCAGTACTTC.

This clonotype was picked up many times. The J gene is TRBJ2-2, the V gene TRBV12-3 or TRBV12-4; no clear D. V lost 2 bases, J lost 6 bases, and 4 bases lay in between. The CDR3 runs to 12 residues. The CDR3 DNA follows: TGTGCCAGCAGTTTAAGTTCCGGGGAGCTGTTTTTT. Translated, it gives CASSLSSGELFF.

This clonotype came up many times. The chain is built from TRBV5-1 and TRBJ1-2; 9 nucleotides align to TRBD1. Looked up from germline, CDR1 is SGHRS and CDR2 is YFSETQ. J was trimmed by 7 bases and V by 7 bases; bases with no gene match: 20. CDR3 length: 17 amino acids. CDR3 sequence: CASCPGQGSGASLGYTF. CDR3 DNA: TGCGCCAGCTGCCCGGGACAGGGTTCGGGGGCGAGTCTTGGCTACACCTTC.

This clonotype was counted many times. The gene calls are TRBV10-2 and TRBJ2-3; TRBD2 matches 14 bases. Germline assignment: CDR1 WSHSY and CDR2 SAAADI. After removal of 10 bases from V and 3 bases from J, the junction contained 9 bases not matched to a gene. The CDR3 is 16 residues long. In DNA form, the CDR3 reads TGCGCCATCACCGTGACTAGCGGGGGGGCAACAGATACGCAGTATTTT. It translates to CAITVTSGGATDTQYF.

This clonotype showed up many times. The chain combines TRBV9 with TRBJ2-2; TRBD2 agrees at 8 bases. The ends lost 3 bases at V and 5 bases at J; junction bases unmatched: 12. This CDR3 has 17 residues. The germline V gene has CDR1 SGDLS and CDR2 YYNGEE. The CDR3 protein is CASSEERGGPGTGELFF. CDR3 DNA: TGTGCCAGCAGCGAGGAACGGGGGGGCCCAGGAACCGGGGAGCTGTTTTTT.

This clonotype was seen repeatedly, ten times or more. The V and J genes are TRBV5-1 and TRBJ1-2; D might be TRBD1 (5 bases). The CDR3 spans 14 residues. V lost 3 bases and J lost 7, with 16 bases in between. Germline V gene sequence: CDR1 SGHRS, CDR2 YFSETQ. CDR3 nucleotides: TGCGCCAGCAGCTCCAACAGGCCCCAAAGTGGCTACACCTTC. This translates into CASSSNRPQSGYTF.

This clonotype came up many times. This sequence joins TRBV7-3 and TRBJ2-2; D unclear. The germline gives CDR1 SGHTA, CDR2 FQGTGA. The V end lost 5 bases, the J end lost 2 bases, and 3 bases lay between the germline ends. The CDR3 loop spans 12 amino acids. DNA of the CDR3: TGTGCCAGCAGCCCTAACACCGGGGAGCTGTTTTTT. It yields the protein CASSPNTGELFF.

This clonotype was seen at least ten times. The rearrangement links TRBV6-5 to TRBJ1-2; a weak D match, TRBD1 (6 bases). Germline CDR1 MNHEY, CDR2 SVGAGI. V dropped 3 bases and J dropped 0 bases, with 14 bases sitting between them. CDR3 size: 16 residues. The CDR3 here is CASSYPMTGTNYGYTF. The CDR3 DNA sequence: TGTGCCAGCAGTTATCCTATGACAGGAACTAACTATGGCTACACCTTC.

This clonotype has at least ten counts. The rearrangement joins TRBV12-3 or TRBV12-4 to TRBJ2-1; possible D gene TRBD1, 6 bases. CDR3 length: 15 amino acids. V was cut by 1 base and J by 5 bases, with 12 bases left in between. CDR3 sequence: CASSLVVGADNEQFF. In nucleotides, the CDR3 is TGTGCCAGCAGTTTAGTCGTGGGGGCGGACAATGAGCAGTTCTTC.

The table lists this clonotype with many counts. The chain combines TRBV4-1 with TRBJ2-5; TRBD2 matches at 8 bases. Looked up from germline, CDR1 is MGHRA and CDR2 is YSYEKL. J was trimmed by 5 bases and V by 5 bases; bases with no gene match: 10. The CDR3 contains 15 residues. In nucleotides, the CDR3 is TGCGCCAGCAGCGGACCGGGACTAGGAAGCGAGACCCAGTACTTC. Protein sequence: CASSGPGLGSETQYF.

This clonotype was counted many times. The chain joins TRBV5-1 to TRBJ2-1, with D perhaps matching TRBD1 (6 bases). The V end was cut by 4 bases, the J end by 5 bases, with 13 bases between. The CDR3 is made up of 14 amino acids. Germline V gives CDR1 SGHRS, CDR2 YFSETQ. The CDR3 loop is CASSQGLENNEQFF. The CDR3 region has the DNA TGCGCCAGCAGCCAGGGGCTTGAGAACAATGAGCAGTTCTTC.

This clonotype came up many times. This chain uses TRBV20-1 with TRBJ2-7; D not certain. Trimming took 3 bases from V and 7 from J, leaving 22 bases between them. The CDR3 covers 15 residues. CDR1 DFQATT and CDR2 SNEGSKA come from the germline V gene (reference sequence). The CDR3 DNA sequence: TGCAGTGCTAGCATTGTGGGATCCTTTGTAGAAGAGCAGTACTTC. Protein product: CSASIVGSFVEEQYF.